The 7 T cell receptor beta chains reported below all come from one sample, sequenced in a study of cytomegalovirus exposure and HLA in healthy donors. The PCR contained 60 Vbeta and 13 Jbeta primers. Some clones are missing from TCRdb's copy, which holds only in-frame ones; the method was immunoSEQ multiplex PCR. The sample lists some 120,000 clones, 80% to 85% occurring once. The sequencing sample was made of PBMCs. Every receptor here comes from a human donor in good health.

The rearrangement uses TRBV4-2 and TRBJ1-3, with D perhaps matching TRBD1 (6 bases). The CDR3 totals 17 residues. CDR1 is LGHNA and CDR2 is YNFKEQ in the germline V gene. The germline V and J ends were trimmed by 0 bases and 4 bases, with 16 bases remaining between them. CDR3 in amino acids: CASSQDQKTGIGNTIYF. Here the CDR3 DNA reads TGTGCCAGCAGCCAAGATCAAAAGACAGGTATCGGAAACACCATATATTTT.

V and J are TRBV11-2 and TRBJ2-1, with D possibly being TRBD2 (6 bases). CDR1 and CDR2 from the germline V gene are SGHAT and FQNNGV. This CDR3 comprises 13 residues. V lost 5 bases, J lost 7 bases, and 12 bases lay in between. CDR3 DNA sequence: TGTGCCAGCAGCCGCGGGACGCCAAATGAGCAGTTCTTC. It yields the protein CASSRGTPNEQFF.

The chain has TRBV2 and TRBJ1-2; TRBD1 aligns across 10 bases. Per germline, CDR1 SNHLY and CDR2 FYNNEI. This CDR3 spans 15 amino acids. V lost 5 bases, J lost 6 bases, and 9 bases stayed unmatched. The CDR3 is CASSNPGTGVNGYTF. In nucleotides, the CDR3 is TGTGCCAGCAGTAACCCCGGGACAGGGGTTAATGGCTACACCTTC.

Here the CDR3 reads CASRTPQGGRNQPQHF. The DNA for the CDR3 is TGTGCCAGCAGGACCCCTCAGGGCGGCCGCAATCAGCCCCAGCATTTT. The chain joins TRBV28 to TRBJ1-5; the D gene is possibly TRBD1 (5 bases). The germline V and J ends were trimmed by 6 bases and 2 bases, with 17 bases remaining between them. This CDR3 is 16 amino acids long. Germline assignment: CDR1 MDHEN and CDR2 SYDVKM. Full variable domain (outside the CDR3, taken from reference TRBV28 and TRBJ1-5): DVKVTQSSRYLVKRTGEKVFLECVQDMDHENMFWYRQDPGLGLRLIYFSYDVKMKEKGDIPEGYSVSREKKERFSLILESASTNQTSMYLCASRTPQGGRNQPQHFGDGTRLSIL.

J is TRBJ2-7 and V is TRBV19; 8 bases match TRBD1. V shed 0 bases, J shed 5 bases, and the junction held 6 bases outside the gene matches. Germline V lookup: CDR1 LNHDA, CDR2 SQIVND (reference sequence). The CDR3 runs to 15 residues. For the CDR3, the DNA is TGTGCCAGTAGTATAGATCAGGGGGCCTTCAACGAGCAGTACTTC. Translation: CASSIDQGAFNEQYF.

The CDR3 DNA sequence: TGTGCCAGCAGCTCCGGGGGGGGCCACGGGGAGCTGTTTTTT. As protein: CASSSGGGHGELFF. V is TRBV28 and J is TRBJ2-2; 8 bases match TRBD2. CDR3 length: 14 residues. CDR1 is MDHEN and CDR2 is SYDVKM in the germline V gene. The ends lost 6 bases at V and 7 bases at J; junction bases unmatched: 7.

Within the sample, this clone is medium-sized. The chain employs TRBV6-1 and TRBJ1-1, with D tentatively TRBD1 (6 bases). The CDR3 runs to 13 residues. Trimming left V 6 bases short and J 0 bases short, with 8 bases between. The V gene's germline CDR1 is MNHNS and CDR2 SASEGT. Here the CDR3 DNA reads TGTGCCAGCAGGGGACACGTGAACACTGAAGCTTTCTTT. Translated: CASRGHVNTEAFF.